What follows describes a single T cell receptor beta chain. This clonotype was recorded at least ten times. The antigen it recognizes is unknown. Per-base qualities were not stored, and no clone one base away is much larger. This specimen comes from a study of T-cell memory formation after mild COVID-19 (dated by TCRdb to about 2021). About the investigation overall: Most TCR sequence clusters were specific to one of the two donors. In a couple of donors, T-cell clones that expanded and contracted after mild COVID-19 were tracked by sequencing TCRalpha and TCRbeta repertoires over time. Two young, previously healthy adult volunteers, one female and one male, were included in the cohort. Results and caveats for the whole study, not just this receptor: Contracting CD4+ clones were found mainly in CM and EM memory subsets, while CD8+ clones were enriched in EMRA. Clones that contracted from day 15 to 85 showed balanced CD4/CD8 phenotypes, whereas a second wave of clones that expanded from day 15 to 37 leaned towards CD4+. The study included only two mild cases, and larger cohorts that include severe cases with pre-infection samples were judged to be necessary. Whether the second-wave clones peaking on day 37 were SARS-CoV-2 specific was not confirmed. Some responding clones were found in pre-infection memory, which suggests that pre-existing cross-reactive memory T cells took part in the SARS-CoV-2 response.

Ficoll-Paque density gradient centrifugation was the method used to isolate PBMCs. Spanning cysteine to phenylalanine, the CDR3 consists of 14 amino acids. Only the CDR3 DNA is retained, 42 bases long and in frame from the first base. V is trimmed back by 7 bases and J by 3 bases, and the junction contains 4 bases that no gene match accounts for. The listed sequencing device is Illumina NovaSeq 6000. TCRalpha and TCRbeta cDNA libraries were constructed by 5'RACE with constant-segment primers, with sample barcodes and unique molecular identifiers being introduced. RNA was extracted from every sample with Trizol reagent. Libraries were amplified in two PCR steps, with a second sample barcode and Illumina TruSeq adapters added in the second step. Sequencing of libraries was performed on an Illumina NovaSeq with 2 x 150 bp paired-end reads. The original methods were these. Reads were demultiplexed and collapsed into UMI-guided consensus sequences with migec v1.2.7. Using mixcr v2.1.11, UMI consensuses were aligned to TRA and TRB V and J templates and then assembled into clonotypes. Expanded or contracted clonotypes were those called significant by both edgeR and NoisET, with noise models trained on biological replicates. For edgeR calls, the thresholds were a false discovery rate-adjusted p below 0.01 and a log2 fold-change of 1. PCA with hierarchical clustering of max-normalized trajectories of the 1000 most abundant clonotypes was used as exploratory dynamics analysis. Each responding clone was given a CD4 or CD8 phenotype based on the CD4+ and CD8+ repertoires, which had been sequenced separately. The raw public data were reprocessed by TCRdb itself: fastp quality trimming at Q25, MiXCR clonotype calling, in-frame beta chains only. Every distinct CDR3 protein forms one entry, paired with its most common genes and DNA. TCRdb, rather than the study authors, made the V and J calls. The sample profile shows fewer than 250,000 distinct CDR3 sequences; 10% of them were found once. The biggest ten clones account for 3% of the sample.

The V gene is TRBV12-3 or TRBV12-4 and the J gene is TRBJ2-1; 9 bases in the middle match TRBD2. Sequenced sample: PBMCs or a T cell subset sorted from them (not recorded which). The receptor's source is a man between 18 and 29 years old who had mild COVID-19 (a few samples of this study predate the infection). The sample titles of this study are shuffled in the database, so cell type and time point are left out; the donor was told from shared clones. The sequenced DNA: TGTGCCAGCATCCCGACTAGCGGCTACAATGAGCAGTTCTTC. Translation gives CASIPTSGYNEQFF.